This T cell receptor (beta chain) was recorded in a study of T cells in narcolepsy. Findings of the study overall: No autoreactive T cell clone sequences appeared in some memory CD4+ repertoires.

Points on this clone: Antigen specificity is unknown.

Data came from immunoSEQ multiplex PCR; TCRdb stores just in-frame clones and leaves some out. This sample has some 23,000 clones, with approximately 84% found just once. Germline loops: CDR1 MDHEN, CDR2 SYDVKM. The CDR3 runs to 14 residues. Between the trimmed V and J ends, which lost 6 bases and 5 bases, there was a span of 16 bases. Sequencing was performed on CD45RA- memory CD4+ T cells from PBMCs. V is TRBV28 and J is TRBJ2-5; D call uncertain. The TCR comes from a human donor with narcolepsy. CDR3 in DNA: TGTGCCAGCAGCTTAGAGGCAGTACGGGAGACCCAGTACTTC. It is translated as CASSLEAVRETQYF.